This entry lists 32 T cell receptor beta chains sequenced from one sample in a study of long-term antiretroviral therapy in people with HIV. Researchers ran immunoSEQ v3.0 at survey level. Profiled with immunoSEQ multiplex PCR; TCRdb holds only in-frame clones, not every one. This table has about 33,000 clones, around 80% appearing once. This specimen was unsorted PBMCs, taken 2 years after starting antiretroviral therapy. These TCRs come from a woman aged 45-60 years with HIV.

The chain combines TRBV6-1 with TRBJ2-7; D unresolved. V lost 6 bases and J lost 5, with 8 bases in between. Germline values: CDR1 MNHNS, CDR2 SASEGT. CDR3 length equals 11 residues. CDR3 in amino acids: CASRKDNEQYV. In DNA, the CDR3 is TGTGCCAGCAGAAAGGATAACGAGCAGTACGTC.

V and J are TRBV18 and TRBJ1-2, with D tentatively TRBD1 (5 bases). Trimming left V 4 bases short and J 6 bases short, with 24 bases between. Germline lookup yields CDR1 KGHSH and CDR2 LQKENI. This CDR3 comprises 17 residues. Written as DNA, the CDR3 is TGTGCCAGCTCACGAGACGGGACGAGGGATGTATGGAATGGCTACACCTTC. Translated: CASSRDGTRDVWNGYTF.

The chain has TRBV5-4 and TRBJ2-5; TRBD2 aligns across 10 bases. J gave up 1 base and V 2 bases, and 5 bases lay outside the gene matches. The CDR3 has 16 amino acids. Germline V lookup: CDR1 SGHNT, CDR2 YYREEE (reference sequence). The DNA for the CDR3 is TGTGCCAGCAGCTTCAACCTAGCGGGGGTCCAAGAGACCCAGTACTTC. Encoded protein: CASSFNLAGVQETQYF.

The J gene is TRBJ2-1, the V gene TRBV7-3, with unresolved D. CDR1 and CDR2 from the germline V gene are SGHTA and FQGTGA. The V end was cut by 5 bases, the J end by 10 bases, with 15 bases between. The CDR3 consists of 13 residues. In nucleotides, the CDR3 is TGTGCCAGCAGCCCACTCCTAGACGGGGAGCAGTTCTTC. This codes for CASSPLLDGEQFF.

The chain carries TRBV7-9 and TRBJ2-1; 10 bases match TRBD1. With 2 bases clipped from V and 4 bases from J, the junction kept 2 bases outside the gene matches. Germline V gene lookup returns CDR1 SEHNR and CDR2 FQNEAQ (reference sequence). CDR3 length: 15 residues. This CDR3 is CASSLRQGAYNEQFF. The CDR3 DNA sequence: TGTGCCAGCAGCTTAAGACAGGGGGCATACAATGAGCAGTTCTTC.

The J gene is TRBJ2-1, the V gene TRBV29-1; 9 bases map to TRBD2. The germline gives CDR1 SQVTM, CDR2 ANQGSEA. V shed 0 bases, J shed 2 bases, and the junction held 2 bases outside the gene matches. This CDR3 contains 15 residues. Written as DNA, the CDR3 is TGCAGCGTTGAAGATCGCGGGGGGGCCTACAATGAGCAGTTCTTC. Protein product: CSVEDRGGAYNEQFF.

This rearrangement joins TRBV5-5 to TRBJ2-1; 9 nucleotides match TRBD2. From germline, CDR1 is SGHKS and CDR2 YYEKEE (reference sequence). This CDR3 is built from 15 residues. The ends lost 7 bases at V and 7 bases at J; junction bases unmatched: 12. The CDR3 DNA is TGTGCCAGCGGGTGGATGGCGGGGGGGCTAAATGAGCAGTTCTTC. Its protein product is CASGWMAGGLNEQFF.

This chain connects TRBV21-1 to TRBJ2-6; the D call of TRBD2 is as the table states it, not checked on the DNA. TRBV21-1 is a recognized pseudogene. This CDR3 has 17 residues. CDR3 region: CASSKVAGLSGANVLTF. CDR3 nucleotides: TGTGCCAGCAGCAAAGTCGCCGGACTCTCTGGGGCCAACGTCCTGACTTTC.

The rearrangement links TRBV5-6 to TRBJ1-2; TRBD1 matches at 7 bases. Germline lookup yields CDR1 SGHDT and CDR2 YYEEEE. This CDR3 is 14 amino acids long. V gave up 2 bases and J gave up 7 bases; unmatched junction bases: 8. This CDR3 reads CASSFPTGPIGYTF. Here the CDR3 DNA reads TGTGCCAGCAGCTTTCCGACAGGGCCCATTGGCTACACCTTC.

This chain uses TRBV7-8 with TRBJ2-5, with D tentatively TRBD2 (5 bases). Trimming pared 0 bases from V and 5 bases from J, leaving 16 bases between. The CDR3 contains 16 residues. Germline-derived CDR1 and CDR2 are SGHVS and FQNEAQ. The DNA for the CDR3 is TGTGCCAGCAGCTTAGCGTTGGAGCCCCCGGGGGAGACCCAGTACTTC. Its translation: CASSLALEPPGETQYF.

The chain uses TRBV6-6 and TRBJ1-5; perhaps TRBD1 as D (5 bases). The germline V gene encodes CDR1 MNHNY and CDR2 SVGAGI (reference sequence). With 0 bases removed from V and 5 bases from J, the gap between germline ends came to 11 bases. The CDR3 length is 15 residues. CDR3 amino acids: CASSYSNRYDQPQHF. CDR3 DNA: TGTGCCAGCAGTTACTCGAACAGGTACGATCAGCCCCAGCATTTT.

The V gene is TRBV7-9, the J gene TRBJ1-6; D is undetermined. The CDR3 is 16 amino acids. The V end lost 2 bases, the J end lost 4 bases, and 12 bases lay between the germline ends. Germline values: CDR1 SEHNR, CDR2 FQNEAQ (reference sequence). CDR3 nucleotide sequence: TGTGCCAGCAGCTTAAAAGCGGTGCTATATAATTCACCCCTCCACTTT. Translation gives CASSLKAVLYNSPLHF.

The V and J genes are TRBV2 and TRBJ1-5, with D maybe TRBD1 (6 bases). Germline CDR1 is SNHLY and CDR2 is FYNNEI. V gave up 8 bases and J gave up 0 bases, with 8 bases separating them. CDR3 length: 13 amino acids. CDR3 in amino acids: CASHRDSNQPQHF. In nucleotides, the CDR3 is TGTGCCAGCCACAGGGATAGCAATCAGCCCCAGCATTTT.

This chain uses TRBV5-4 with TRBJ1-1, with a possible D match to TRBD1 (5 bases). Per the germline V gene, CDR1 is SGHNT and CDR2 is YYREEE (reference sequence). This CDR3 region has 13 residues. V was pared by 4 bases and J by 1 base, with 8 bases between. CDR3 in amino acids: CASSAGQNTEAFF. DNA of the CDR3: TGTGCCAGCAGCGCCGGACAGAACACTGAAGCTTTCTTT. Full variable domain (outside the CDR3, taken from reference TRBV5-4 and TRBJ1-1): ETGVTQSPTHLIKTRGQQVTLRCSSQSGHNTVSWYQQALGQGPQFIFQYYREEENGRGNFPPRFSGLQFPNYSSELNVNALELDDSALYLCASSAGQNTEAFFGQGTRLTVV.

The CDR3 is CASRPTGAYGYTF. The CDR3 DNA follows: TGTGCCAGCAGGCCGACAGGGGCGTATGGCTACACCTTC. V is TRBV28 and J is TRBJ1-2; 8 nucleotides align to TRBD1. V trimming: 6 bases; J trimming: 5 bases; junction bases outside the gene matches: 5. Germline CDR1 MDHEN, CDR2 SYDVKM. CDR3 size: 13 residues.

CDR3: CASSFNTGELFF. The CDR3, as DNA: TGTGCCAGCAGCTTTAACACCGGGGAGCTGTTTTTT. V is TRBV6-5 and J is TRBJ2-2; D ambiguous. This CDR3 has 12 residues. The V gene lost 6 bases and the J gene lost 2 bases, with 4 bases spanning the gap. CDR1 and CDR2 from the germline V gene are MNHEY and SVGAGI.

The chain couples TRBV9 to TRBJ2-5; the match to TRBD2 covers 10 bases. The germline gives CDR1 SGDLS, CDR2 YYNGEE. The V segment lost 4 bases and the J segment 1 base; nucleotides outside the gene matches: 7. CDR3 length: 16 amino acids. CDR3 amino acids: CASSPAVAGGQETQYF. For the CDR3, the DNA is TGTGCCAGCAGCCCCGCGGTAGCGGGGGGCCAAGAGACCCAGTACTTC. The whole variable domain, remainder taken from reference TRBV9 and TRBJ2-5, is DSGVTQTPKHLITATGQRVTLRCSPRSGDLSVYWYQQSLDQGLQFLIQYYNGEERAKGNILERFSAQQFPDLHSELNLSSLELGDSALYFCASSPAVAGGQETQYFGPGTRLLVL.

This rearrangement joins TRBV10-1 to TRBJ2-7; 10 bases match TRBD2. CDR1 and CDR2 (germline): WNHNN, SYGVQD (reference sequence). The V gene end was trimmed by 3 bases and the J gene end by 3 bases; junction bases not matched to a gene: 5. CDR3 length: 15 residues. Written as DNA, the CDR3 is TGCGCCAGCAGTGACCCACTAGCGGGGTACTACGAGCAGTACTTC. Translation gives CASSDPLAGYYEQYF.

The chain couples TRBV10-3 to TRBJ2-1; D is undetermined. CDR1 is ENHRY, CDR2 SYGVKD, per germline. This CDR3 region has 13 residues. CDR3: CATASGSYNEQFF. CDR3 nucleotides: TGTGCGACCGCCTCCGGGTCCTACAATGAGCAGTTCTTC.

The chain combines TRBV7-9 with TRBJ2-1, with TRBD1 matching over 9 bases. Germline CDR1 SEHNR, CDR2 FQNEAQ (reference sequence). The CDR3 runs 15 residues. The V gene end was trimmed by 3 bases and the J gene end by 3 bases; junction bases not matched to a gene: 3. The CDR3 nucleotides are TGTGCCAGCAGCTTGGGACAGGGAATCTACAATGAGCAGTTCTTC. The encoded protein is CASSLGQGIYNEQFF.

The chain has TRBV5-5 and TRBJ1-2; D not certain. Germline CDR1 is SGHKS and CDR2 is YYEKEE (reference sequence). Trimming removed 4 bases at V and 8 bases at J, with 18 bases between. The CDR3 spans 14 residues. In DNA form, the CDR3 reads TGTGCCAGCAGCATCCGGGCTTCCCCCCAAGGCTACACCTTC. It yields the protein CASSIRASPQGYTF.

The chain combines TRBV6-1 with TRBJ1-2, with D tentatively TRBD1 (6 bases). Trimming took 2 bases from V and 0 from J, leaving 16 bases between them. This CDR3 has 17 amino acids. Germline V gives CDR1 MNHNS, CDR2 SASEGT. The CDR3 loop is CASSESLRGAANYGYTF. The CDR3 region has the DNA TGTGCCAGCAGTGAATCTCTGCGGGGGGCAGCTAACTATGGCTACACCTTC.

Here the CDR3 DNA reads TGTGCCAGTAGCGGGGTATCATACGAGCAGTACTTC. Translating gives CASSGVSYEQYF. The chain couples TRBV19 to TRBJ2-7; weak D call: TRBD2 (5 bases). CDR1 is LNHDA, CDR2 SQIVND, per germline (reference sequence). The CDR3 loop spans 12 amino acids. V was cut by 6 bases and J by 4 bases, with 10 bases left in between.

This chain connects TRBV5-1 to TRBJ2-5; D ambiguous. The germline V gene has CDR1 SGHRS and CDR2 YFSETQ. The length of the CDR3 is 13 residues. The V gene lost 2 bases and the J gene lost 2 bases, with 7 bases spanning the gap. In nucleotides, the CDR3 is TGCGCCAGCAGCTTTGAGGTACAAGAGACCCAGTACTTC. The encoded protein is CASSFEVQETQYF. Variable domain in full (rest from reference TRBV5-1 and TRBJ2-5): KAGVTQTPRYLIKTRGQQVTLSCSPISGHRSVSWYQQTPGQGLQFLFEYFSETQRNKGNFPGRFSGRQFSNSRSEMNVSTLELGDSALYLCASSFEVQETQYFGPGTRLLVL.

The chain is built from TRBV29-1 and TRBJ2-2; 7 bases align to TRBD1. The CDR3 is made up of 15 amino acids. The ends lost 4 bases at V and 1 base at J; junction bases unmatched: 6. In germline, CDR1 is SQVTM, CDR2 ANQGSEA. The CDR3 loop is CSVVKGAVNTGELFF. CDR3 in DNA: TGCAGCGTTGTGAAGGGGGCGGTGAACACCGGGGAGCTGTTTTTT.

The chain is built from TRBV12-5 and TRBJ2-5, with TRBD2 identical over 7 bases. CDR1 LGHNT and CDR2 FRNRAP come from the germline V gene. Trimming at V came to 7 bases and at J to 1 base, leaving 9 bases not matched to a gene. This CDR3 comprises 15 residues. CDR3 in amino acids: CASALGGLLQETQYF. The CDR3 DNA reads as TGTGCTAGTGCCTTGGGGGGGTTACTCCAAGAGACCCAGTACTTC.

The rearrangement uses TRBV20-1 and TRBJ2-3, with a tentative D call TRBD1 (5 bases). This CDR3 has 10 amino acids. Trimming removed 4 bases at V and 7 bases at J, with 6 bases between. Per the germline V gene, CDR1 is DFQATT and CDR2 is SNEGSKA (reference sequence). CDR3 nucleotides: TGCAGTGCTAAGGGGTATACGCAGTATTTT. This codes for CSAKGYTQYF.

Here the CDR3 DNA reads TGTGCCAGAACTGGGACAGGAGGTATTACCGGGGAGCTGTTTTTT. It specifies CARTGTGGITGELFF. This chain links TRBV2 with TRBJ2-2; 8 bases fit TRBD1. This CDR3 region has 15 residues. Germline V gene lookup returns CDR1 SNHLY and CDR2 FYNNEI. With V trimmed by 9 bases and J by 5 bases, 11 bases remained unmatched.

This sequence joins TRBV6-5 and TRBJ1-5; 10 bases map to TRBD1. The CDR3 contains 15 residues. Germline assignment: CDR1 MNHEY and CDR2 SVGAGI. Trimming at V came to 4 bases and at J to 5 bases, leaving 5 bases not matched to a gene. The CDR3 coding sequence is TGTGCCAGCAGTTCCGCCGGGACAGGGGATCAGCCCCAGCATTTT. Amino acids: CASSSAGTGDQPQHF.

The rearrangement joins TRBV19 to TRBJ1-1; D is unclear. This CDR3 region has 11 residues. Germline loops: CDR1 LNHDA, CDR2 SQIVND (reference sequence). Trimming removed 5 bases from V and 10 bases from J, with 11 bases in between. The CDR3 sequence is CASSPFLGAFF. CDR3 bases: TGTGCCAGTAGTCCCTTCCTCGGAGCTTTCTTT.

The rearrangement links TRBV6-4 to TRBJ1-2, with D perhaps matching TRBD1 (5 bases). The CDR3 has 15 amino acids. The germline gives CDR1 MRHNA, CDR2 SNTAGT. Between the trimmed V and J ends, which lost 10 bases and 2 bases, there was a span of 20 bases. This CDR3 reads CANTRWGSRNYGYTF. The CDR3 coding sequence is TGTGCCAACACCCGATGGGGCAGCCGAAACTATGGCTACACCTTC.

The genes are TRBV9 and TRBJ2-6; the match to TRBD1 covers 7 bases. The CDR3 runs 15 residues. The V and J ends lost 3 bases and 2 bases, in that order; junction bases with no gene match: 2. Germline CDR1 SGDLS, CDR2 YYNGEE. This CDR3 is CASSDGQAGANVLTF. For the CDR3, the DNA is TGTGCCAGCAGCGACGGACAGGCTGGGGCCAACGTCCTGACTTTC.